This record covers a single T cell receptor (beta chain). The antigen remains undetermined. The sample is drawn from a study of OX40 agonist ivuxolimab in advanced cancers. Study information: Patients took ivuxolimab, an agonistic anti-OX40 (CD134) antibody. Treatment received earlier with anti-PD-1, anti-PD-L1 or anti-CTLA-4 agents was allowed, and 40% had some.

Points from the study as a whole: Compared with CD4+, CD8+ T cells on average had more expanded clones.

This table comes from immunoSEQ multiplex PCR, and its TCRdb copy is limited to in-frame clones, with some not included. The data contain 94,000 or so clones, approximately 84% of them singletons. The material sequenced was CD4+ or CD8+ T cells sorted from blood, taken in a trial of the OX40 agonist ivuxolimab. The clonotype was recovered from an adult with an advanced solid tumor such as melanoma, head and neck, liver or kidney cancer.

The CDR3 DNA reads as TGTGCTAGTGGTAATACAGCGGGACTCGACAATGAGCAGTTCTTC. This gives the protein CASGNTAGLDNEQFF. The chain carries TRBV12-5 and TRBJ2-1; TRBD2 matches 7 bases. CDR3 size: 15 residues. J lost 5 bases, V lost 5 bases, and 9 bases had no gene match. The germline V gene has CDR1 LGHNT and CDR2 FRNRAP.